This T cell receptor (beta chain) is from a study of T cells after posttransplantation cyclophosphamide. The data were produced by immunoSEQ multiplex PCR, yet TCRdb's version contains in-frame clones alone and is incomplete. Recorded here are 10,000 to 12,000 clones, none singletons. Comment on this clone: A junction boundary mismatches the germline segment, possibly from a read error.

A marrow graft followed busulfan-fludarabine conditioning, with cyclophosphamide on days +3 and +4. The CDR3 extends over 18 amino acids. CDR1 LGHNA and CDR2 YNFKEQ come from the germline V gene. The material was PBMCs, obtained after allogeneic stem cell transplant with posttransplant cyclophosphamide. V gene TRBV4-2 combines with J gene TRBJ1-3, with 7 bases matching TRBD1. The receptor was derived from a female patient in her forties or fifties who received an allogeneic stem cell transplant from a related donor, was CMV-positive, and had no GVHD. Some T cells may trace back to the graft donor. CDR3 in amino acids: CASSHRSEGAHSGNAIYF. As DNA, the CDR3 is TGTGCCAGCAGCCACCGAAGCGAGGGGGCCCACTCTGGAAACGCCATATATTTT.